This T cell receptor (beta chain) came from a study of beta chain features in type 1 diabetes. As regards this clone: Its specificity is not known.

Study outcomes and limitations: Equally in patients and controls, PCR might preferentially amplify shorter templates. Junctions at VDJ sites from type 1 diabetes patients had fewer insertions and more deletions. TCRB CDR3 length was moderately but significantly reduced in all four CD4+ subsets of Type 1 diabetes patients.

Every bit of the isolated RNA underwent reverse transcription, so sequencing read expressed TCRB transcripts. Naive, central memory and regulatory T cell samples yielded a few million reads on average. The protocol was immunoSEQ multiplex PCR, while the TCRdb copy is restricted to in-frame clones and leaves out a portion. The table has over 150,000 clones, about a tenth seen once. Trimming removed 1 base from V and 2 bases from J, with 9 bases in between. The V gene's germline CDR1 is SGHVS and CDR2 FQNEAQ. The CDR3 consists of 14 residues. The sequence derives from a man aged 25 to 40 with type 1 diabetes. Input material: central memory CD4+ T cells from blood. The chain recombines TRBV7-8 with TRBJ2-7; D may be TRBD2 (6 bases). The CDR3 protein is CASSLVASAYEQYF. The CDR3 DNA follows: TGTGCCAGCAGCTTAGTCGCTAGCGCCTACGAGCAGTACTTC.